This is a list of T cell receptor beta chains from one sample in a study of T cells in localized non-small cell lung cancer. TCRdb's copy holds only in-frame clones and misses some; the assay was immunoSEQ multiplex PCR. This sample has about 33,000 clones, with around 93% found just once. The sequences come from PBMCs, collected before any cancer treatment. These receptors were taken from a man aged 40 to 75 with stage II lung adenocarcinoma. The CDR3 runs from the conserved cysteine through the conserved F or W. The order of the fields is J gene, clone size, D gene, V gene, CDR3 protein, CDR3 DNA. The D gene is left open where the match is weak. Clone size is given for some rows only: seen once, a few or many times, or a class if the clone is expanded.

TRBJ2-3	once	-	TRBV28	CASSSRDTQYF	TGTGCCAGCAGTTCTCGGGATACGCAGTATTTT
TRBJ1-2	-	TRBD1	TRBV4-1	CASSQDVQGSGYTF	TGCGCCAGCAGCCAAGATGTACAGGGGAGTGGCTACACCTTC
TRBJ2-3	-	TRBD2	TRBV7-2	CASSSSSASGYFSDTQYF	TGTGCCAGCAGCTCCTCATCTGCTAGCGGGTATTTTTCAGATACGCAGTATTTT
TRBJ2-1	-	TRBD2	TRBV28	CASSYAPQREGLIPDNEQFF	TGTGCCAGCAGTTACGCCCCCCAGCGGGAGGGATTAATACCCGACAATGAGCAGTTCTTC
TRBJ2-7	once	TRBD2	TRBV27	CASRLAVLGEQYF	TGTGCCAGCAGACTAGCGGTTTTGGGGGAGCAGTACTTC
TRBJ2-7	-	-	TRBV4-1	CASSQERETAFPYEQYF	TGCGCCAGCAGCCAAGAACGTGAGACCGCCTTTCCCTACGAGCAGTACTTC
TRBJ1-2	-	-	TRBV29-1	CSVVGTGRIGYTF	TGCAGCGTTGTTGGAACAGGGAGGATTGGCTACACCTTC
TRBJ1-5	-	TRBD1	TRBV27	CASSLSGGGQPQHF	TGTGCCAGCAGTTTATCAGGGGGCGGACAGCCCCAGCATTTT
TRBJ2-5	-	TRBD1	TRBV5-4	CASSLQGAETQYF	TGTGCCAGCAGCTTGCAGGGGGCGGAGACCCAGTACTTC
TRBJ2-1	-	TRBD2	TRBV4-1	CASSQPGTSGSNEQFF	TGCGCCAGCAGCCAGCCAGGGACTAGCGGGAGCAATGAGCAGTTCTTC
TRBJ2-5	-	-	TRBV7-2	CASSSDSGLETQYF	TGTGCCAGCAGCTCCGATTCAGGGTTAGAGACCCAGTACTTC
TRBJ1-2	-	TRBD1	TRBV5-8	CASSFAQGGYGYTF	TGTGCCAGCAGCTTCGCTCAGGGGGGCTATGGCTACACCTTC
TRBJ1-2	-	-	TRBV6-1	CASARTSTGTF	TGTGCCAGCGCCCGGACTTCAACCGGCACCTTC
TRBJ2-2	-	-	TRBV5-1	CASSLEGQRTGELFF	TGCGCCAGCAGCTTGGAAGGTCAGAGAACCGGGGAGCTGTTTTTT
TRBJ1-2	-	-	TRBV2	CASRSEAYGYTF	TGTGCCAGCAGATCGGAGGCCTATGGCTACACCTTC
TRBJ2-6	-	-	TRBV11-3	CASSPYTASGANVLTF	TGTGCCAGCAGCCCGTACACAGCCTCTGGGGCCAACGTCCTGACTTTC
TRBJ2-1	-	TRBD1	TRBV6-5	CASSSSPGGSYNEQFF	TGTGCCAGCAGTTCCTCGCCAGGGGGCTCCTACAATGAGCAGTTCTTC
TRBJ2-7	-	TRBD2	TRBV5-4	CASSLAGNYEQYF	TGTGCCAGCAGCTTAGCGGGAAACTACGAGCAGTACTTC
TRBJ1-2	-	-	TRBV19	CASRTGINYGYTF	TGTGCCAGTCGTACAGGGATAAACTATGGCTACACCTTC
TRBJ2-2	-	TRBD1	TRBV9	CASSSEAGGKGGELFF	TGTGCCAGCAGCTCAGAGGCAGGGGGTAAGGGCGGGGAGCTGTTTTTT
TRBJ2-1	-	TRBD1	TRBV11-2	CASSLQDRGKIEFF	TGTGCCAGCAGCTTACAGGACAGGGGAAAAATAGAGTTCTTC
TRBJ1-5	-	-	TRBV19	CASSRQSNQPQHF	TGTGCCAGTAGTAGACAGAGCAATCAGCCCCAGCATTTT
TRBJ2-2	few	-	TRBV6-6	CASSFKAGELFF	TGTGCCAGCAGTTTCAAGGCCGGGGAGCTGTTTTTT
TRBJ1-5	-	-	TRBV27	CASSQQGSNQPQHF	TGTGCCAGCAGTCAACAGGGTTCAAATCAGCCCCAGCATTTT
TRBJ2-1	-	-	TRBV19	CASSMQRHNEQFF	TGTGCCAGTAGTATGCAACGGCACAATGAGCAGTTCTTC
TRBJ1-2	-	TRBD1	TRBV28	CASSFPEMDRGDGYTF	TGTGCCAGCAGTTTCCCAGAGATGGACAGGGGTGATGGCTACACCTTC
TRBJ2-3	-	TRBD2	TRBV4-2	CASSQVSLAGTDTQYF	TGTGCCAGCAGCCAAGTCTCTCTAGCGGGCACAGATACGCAGTATTTT
TRBJ2-5	-	TRBD2	TRBV6-1	CASSLGGVETQYF	TGTGCCAGCAGTCTTGGGGGGGTGGAGACCCAGTACTTC
TRBJ1-5	few	-	TRBV19	CASSIRDQPQHF	TGTGCCAGTAGTATTAGGGATCAGCCCCAGCATTTT
TRBJ2-3	-	-	TRBV27	CASSFPSSLDTQYF	TGTGCCAGCAGTTTCCCCTCCTCCCTGGATACGCAGTATTTT
TRBJ2-7	-	-	TRBV7-2	CASSLDHRDIYEQYF	TGTGCCAGCAGCCTGGACCACCGGGACATCTACGAGCAGTACTTC
TRBJ2-5	-	-	TRBV27	CASSSRRGETQYF	TGTGCCAGCAGTTCCCGTAGGGGAGAGACCCAGTACTTC
TRBJ2-5	-	-	TRBV5-1	CASSLGQETQYF	TGCGCCAGCAGCTTAGGTCAAGAGACCCAGTACTTC
TRBJ2-1	-	-	TRBV7-9	CASSFEGSSDEQFF	TGTGCCAGCAGCTTCGAAGGGAGTAGCGATGAGCAGTTCTTC
TRBJ1-4	once	-	TRBV30	CAWGLRSGQHEKLFF	TGTGCCTGGGGATTAAGGAGTGGACAGCATGAAAAACTGTTTTTT
TRBJ1-1	-	-	TRBV30	CAWSVRVNTEAFF	TGTGCCTGGAGTGTACGGGTGAACACTGAAGCTTTCTTT
TRBJ2-3	-	-	TRBV5-1	CASSLAGTDTQYF	TGCGCCAGCAGCTTGGCGGGAACAGATACGCAGTATTTT
TRBJ2-2	-	-	TRBV19	CASLRVAGELFF	TGTGCCAGCTTACGAGTCGCCGGGGAGCTGTTTTTT
TRBJ2-7	-	TRBD1	TRBV4-1	CASSPGTAFNEQYF	TGCGCCAGCAGCCCAGGGACAGCCTTCAACGAGCAGTACTTC
TRBJ2-3	-	-	TRBV14	CASSLRTGSTDTQYF	TGTGCCAGCAGCCTCCGGACGGGCAGCACAGATACGCAGTATTTT
TRBJ1-5	once	-	TRBV4-1	CASAQGGWRNQPQHF	TGCGCCAGCGCTCAAGGGGGGTGGCGCAATCAGCCCCAGCATTTT
TRBJ1-1	few	-	TRBV29-1	CSVDEGVEYFF	TGCAGCGTTGACGAGGGGGTGGAGTATTTCTTT
TRBJ2-2	-	TRBD2	TRBV9	CASSVSGGLFTGELFF	TGTGCCAGCAGCGTCTCCGGGGGACTATTCACCGGGGAGCTGTTTTTT
TRBJ2-1	-	TRBD1	TRBV5-5	CASSLLWDRVINEQFF	TGTGCCAGCAGCTTGTTATGGGACAGGGTTATCAATGAGCAGTTCTTC
TRBJ2-2	-	TRBD2	TRBV9	CASSVAGLANQGGELFF	TGTGCCAGCAGCGTAGCGGGACTAGCGAACCAAGGAGGGGAGCTGTTTTTT
TRBJ2-5	-	TRBD2	TRBV5-1	CASSWSGSGGPWTQYF	TGCGCCAGCAGCTGGAGCGGCAGCGGGGGGCCATGGACCCAGTACTTC
TRBJ1-3	-	-	TRBV9	CASSAVPLSPNTIYF	TGTGCCAGCAGCGCCGTTCCTCTATCCCCAAACACCATATATTTT
TRBJ1-1	-	-	TRBV27	CASSPRQYTEAFF	TGTGCCAGCAGTCCACGACAGTACACTGAAGCTTTCTTT
TRBJ2-1	-	-	TRBV5-1	CASSLIGSRDNEQFF	TGCGCCAGCAGCTTGATCGGGAGCAGAGACAATGAGCAGTTCTTC
TRBJ2-6	-	-	TRBV11-2	CASSSPGANVLTF	TGTGCCAGCAGCTCACCGGGGGCCAACGTCCTGACTTTC
TRBJ2-7	few	TRBD2	TRBV7-3	CASSLIPAGNSYEQYF	TGTGCCAGCAGCTTAATTCCAGCGGGAAACTCCTACGAGCAGTACTTC